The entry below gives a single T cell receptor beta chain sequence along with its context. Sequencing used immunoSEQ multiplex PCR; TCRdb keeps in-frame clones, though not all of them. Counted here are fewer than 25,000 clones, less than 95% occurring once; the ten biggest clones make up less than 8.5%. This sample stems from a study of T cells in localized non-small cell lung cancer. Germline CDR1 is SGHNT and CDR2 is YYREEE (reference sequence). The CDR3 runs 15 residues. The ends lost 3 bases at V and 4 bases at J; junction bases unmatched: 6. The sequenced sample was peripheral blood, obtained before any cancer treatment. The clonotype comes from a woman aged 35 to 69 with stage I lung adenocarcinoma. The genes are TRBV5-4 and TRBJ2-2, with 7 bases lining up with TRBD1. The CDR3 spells CASSSGQERTGELFF. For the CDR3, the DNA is TGTGCCAGCAGCTCCGGACAGGAACGCACCGGGGAGCTGTTTTTT.